These 20 T cell receptor beta chains were all obtained from the same sample, sequenced in a study of memory CD4+ T cells and cytomegalovirus serostatus. The sort gate was single viable CD3+CD4+CD8-CD45RO+ cells for memory CD4+ T cells. Sequencing used immunoSEQ multiplex PCR; TCRdb keeps in-frame clones, though not all of them. The sample has under 65,000 clones, 75% to 85% seen once. Sequencing input: memory CD4+ T cells from blood. These receptors were obtained from an adult in good health and CMV-seronegative.

This clone appeared a single time. V is TRBV30 and J is TRBJ1-6; 8 bases align to TRBD1. Trimming at V came to 1 base and at J to 11 bases, leaving 7 bases not matched to a gene. CDR3 length equals 14 residues. Germline loops: CDR1 GTSNPN, CDR2 SVGIG (reference sequence). CDR3 coding DNA: TGTGCCTGGAGTGCCGGGACAGGCTCAACACCCCTCCACTTT. Residues: CAWSAGTGSTPLHF.

The rearrangement joins TRBV2 to TRBJ2-7; D call uncertain. V dropped 7 bases and J dropped 1 base, with 8 bases sitting between them. Looked up from germline, CDR1 is SNHLY and CDR2 is FYNNEI. The CDR3 length is 12 residues. The chain's CDR3 is CASTLHSYEQYF. Written as DNA, the CDR3 is TGTGCCAGCACCCTACATTCCTACGAGCAGTACTTC.

V is TRBV10-3 and J is TRBJ2-1; 14 nucleotides match TRBD2. The length of the CDR3 is 18 residues. Trimming removed 4 bases from V and 1 base from J; junction bases left unmatched: 6. The germline CDR1 and CDR2 sequences are ENHRY and SYGVKD. The CDR3 nucleotides read TGTGCCATCAGTGCGGGGACTAGCGGGAGTCGATCCTACAATGAGCAGTTCTTC. It specifies CAISAGTSGSRSYNEQFF.

This chain joins TRBV5-5 and TRBJ2-2; no clear D. CDR1 SGHKS and CDR2 YYEKEE come from the germline V gene (reference sequence). Trimming removed 6 bases at V and 0 bases at J, with 12 bases between. The CDR3 extends over 15 amino acids. The CDR3 loop is CASKTGASNTGELFF. In DNA, the CDR3 is TGTGCCAGCAAAACCGGAGCCTCGAACACCGGGGAGCTGTTTTTT.

The gene calls are TRBV28 and TRBJ2-4, with D perhaps TRBD1 (7 bases). Germline lookup yields CDR1 MDHEN and CDR2 SYDVKM. The CDR3 is made up of 15 amino acids. V was pared by 2 bases and J by 0 bases, with 8 bases between. CDR3 bases: TGTGCCAGCAGTTTACAGGGGGGAGCCAAAAACATTCAGTACTTC. Translation: CASSLQGGAKNIQYF.

The chain carries TRBV5-5 and TRBJ2-5; D gene ambiguous. The CDR3 contains 12 residues. Germline CDR1 is SGHKS and CDR2 is YYEKEE (reference sequence). Trimming stripped 4 bases from V and 8 bases from J, with 12 bases between. CDR3 coding DNA: TGTGCCAGCAGCCTAGACCAGATCACCCAGTACTTC. Translating gives CASSLDQITQYF.

The CDR3 coding sequence is TGTGCCAGCAGCTTAGACCGCACAGGGGAACTTGGTGGCTACACCTTC. Translated: CASSLDRTGELGGYTF. J is TRBJ1-2 and V is TRBV11-2; 7 bases line up with TRBD1. In germline, CDR1 is SGHAT, CDR2 FQNNGV. The CDR3 runs to 16 residues. The V segment lost 0 bases and the J segment 7 bases; nucleotides outside the gene matches: 11.

This clone was counted between two and nine times. Other DNA sequences in this sample translate to the same CDR3. The gene calls are TRBV6-5 and TRBJ2-7; 7 nucleotides agree with TRBD1. This CDR3 has 12 residues. V trimming: 5 bases; J trimming: 4 bases; junction bases outside the gene matches: 2. Germline CDR1 reads MNHEY; CDR2 reads SVGAGI. CDR3 residues: CASSEQGYEQYF. CDR3 in DNA: TGTGCCAGCAGTGAACAGGGGTACGAGCAGTACTTC.

The chain is built from TRBV11-1 and TRBJ1-4, with D unclear. Between the trimmed V and J ends, which lost 7 bases and 6 bases, there was a span of 15 bases. This CDR3 spans 14 amino acids. Looked up from germline, CDR1 is SGHAT and CDR2 is FQDESV (reference sequence). Written as DNA, the CDR3 is TGTGCCAGCACCCGCCACACCGGCGATGAAAAACTGTTTTTT. As protein: CASTRHTGDEKLFF.

This chain links TRBV28 with TRBJ1-1; the match to TRBD1 covers 8 bases. The CDR3 covers 15 residues. V gave up 6 bases and J gave up 1 base; unmatched junction bases: 7. Germline V gene lookup returns CDR1 MDHEN and CDR2 SYDVKM. The CDR3 DNA follows: TGTGCCAGCAGGGTTACAGGGGGGCAGAACACTGAAGCTTTCTTT. Its translation is CASRVTGGQNTEAFF. Full variable domain (remainder filled in from reference TRBV28 and TRBJ1-1): DVKVTQSSRYLVKRTGEKVFLECVQDMDHENMFWYRQDPGLGLRLIYFSYDVKMKEKGDIPEGYSVSREKKERFSLILESASTNQTSMYLCASRVTGGQNTEAFFGQGTRLTVV.

The chain is built from TRBV6-6 and TRBJ2-1, with TRBD2 matching over 12 bases. This CDR3 region has 15 residues. Per the germline V gene, CDR1 is MNHNY and CDR2 is SVGAGI (reference sequence). V trimming: 6 bases; J trimming: 4 bases; junction bases outside the gene matches: 4. CDR3 sequence reads: CASRPTSGSYNEQFF. CDR3 DNA: TGTGCCAGCAGACCGACTAGCGGGAGTTACAATGAGCAGTTCTTC.

The genes are TRBV6-1 and TRBJ1-3, with D uncertain. This CDR3 spans 13 amino acids. The V gene lost 6 bases and the J gene lost 0 bases, with 6 bases spanning the gap. Germline assignment: CDR1 MNHNS and CDR2 SASEGT. This CDR3 is CASSENSGNTIYF. The CDR3 DNA reads TGTGCCAGCAGCGAAAACTCTGGAAACACCATATATTTT.

The chain carries TRBV7-8 and TRBJ2-3; 9 bases are a match to TRBD2. V lost 7 bases to trimming and J lost 2 bases; unmatched junction nucleotides: 16. The CDR3 contains 18 residues. Germline V gives CDR1 SGHVS, CDR2 FQNEAQ. The CDR3 sequence is CASTPRGTSRTITDTQYF. The CDR3 coding sequence is TGTGCCAGCACCCCGCGCGGGACTAGCAGAACTATCACAGATACGCAGTATTTT.

The rearrangement joins TRBV28 to TRBJ1-1; tentative D call: TRBD1 (5 bases). CDR1 and CDR2 (germline): MDHEN, SYDVKM. This CDR3 comprises 13 residues. Trimming stripped 9 bases from V and 1 base from J, with 12 bases between. The CDR3: CASLGGGNTEAFF. In DNA form, the CDR3 reads TGTGCCAGTCTCGGGGGGGGGAACACTGAAGCTTTCTTT. Together with reference TRBV28 and TRBJ1-1, the CDR3 gives the full variable domain: DVKVTQSSRYLVKRTGEKVFLECVQDMDHENMFWYRQDPGLGLRLIYFSYDVKMKEKGDIPEGYSVSREKKERFSLILESASTNQTSMYLCASLGGGNTEAFFGQGTRLTVV.

The chain is built from TRBV5-1 and TRBJ1-2, with 9 positions matching TRBD1. Germline V gene sequence: CDR1 SGHRS, CDR2 YFSETQ. J gave up 2 bases and V 0 bases, and 2 bases lay outside the gene matches. This CDR3 has 15 amino acids. The CDR3 DNA sequence: TGCGCCAGCAGCTTGGACGGACAGGGGAACTATGGCTACACCTTC. This codes for CASSLDGQGNYGYTF. The whole variable domain, remainder taken from reference TRBV5-1 and TRBJ1-2, is KAGVTQTPRYLIKTRGQQVTLSCSPISGHRSVSWYQQTPGQGLQFLFEYFSETQRNKGNFPGRFSGRQFSNSRSEMNVSTLELGDSALYLCASSLDGQGNYGYTFGSGTRLTVV.

This chain connects TRBV28 to TRBJ2-3; 9 bases are shared with TRBD1. J was trimmed by 6 bases and V by 6 bases; bases with no gene match: 7. Germline V gene sequence: CDR1 MDHEN, CDR2 SYDVKM. The length of the CDR3 is 14 residues. CDR3 nucleotides: TGTGCCAGCAGCAGCGGGACAGGGCTGGATACGCAGTATTTT. It specifies CASSSGTGLDTQYF.

The rearrangement joins TRBV19 to TRBJ2-1; 7 bases are a match to TRBD2. The CDR3 spans 16 residues. V trimming: 7 bases; J trimming: 9 bases; junction bases outside the gene matches: 18. Germline lookup yields CDR1 LNHDA and CDR2 SQIVND (reference sequence). The CDR3 loop is CASTPPWGGSSCEQFF. The CDR3 nucleotides are TGTGCCAGTACGCCGCCCTGGGGAGGGTCCTCCTGTGAGCAGTTCTTC.

This clone has just one count. The chain combines TRBV28 with TRBJ2-1; D perhaps matches TRBD2 (5 bases). The V end lost 6 bases, the J end lost 6 bases, and 15 bases lay between the germline ends. Germline V CDR1 and CDR2: MDHEN, SYDVKM. This CDR3 contains 14 residues. In nucleotides, the CDR3 is TGTGCCAGCAGGGGGTCTAGCCGCCTCAATGAGCAGTTCTTC. Its translation is CASRGSSRLNEQFF.

This clone was seen only once. The gene calls are TRBV10-3 and TRBJ2-7, with D unclear. Deletions cut 9 bases from V and 6 bases from J, with 15 bases between. The CDR3 runs to 12 residues. Germline-derived CDR1 and CDR2 are ENHRY and SYGVKD. The CDR3 reads CAIRGPTSEQYF. Here the CDR3 DNA reads TGTGCCATAAGAGGTCCTACGAGCGAGCAGTACTTC.

This sequence joins TRBV7-8 and TRBJ1-3; no reliable D call. From germline, CDR1 is SGHVS and CDR2 FQNEAQ. V was pared by 0 bases and J by 0 bases, with 9 bases between. This CDR3 is 16 amino acids long. The CDR3 loop reads CASSLALGNSGNTIYF. For the CDR3, the DNA is TGTGCCAGCAGCTTAGCATTAGGGAACTCTGGAAACACCATATATTTT.